The present TCR beta chain was sequenced within a study of T-cell memory formation after mild COVID-19. The overall study: Clustering of TCRs was largely donor specific. Study conclusions and caveats: Later expanders leaned CD4+, whereas day 15 to 85 contracting clones were balanced CD4/CD8. Second-wave clones that peaked on day 37 lacked confirmed SARS-CoV-2 specificity. Cross-reactive memory apparently joined, as some responding clones appeared in pre-infection memory.

As to this clonotype: Its antigen remains unidentified.

Germline V lookup: CDR1 LNHNV, CDR2 YYDKDF (reference sequence). Trimming took 4 bases from V and 0 from J, leaving 9 bases between them. The CDR3 contains 15 residues. TCRdb redid the calling of the 5' RACE reads with MiXCR, one entry per CDR3 protein. The repertoire holds about half a million distinct CDR3 sequences, with 15% to 20% as singletons. The sequence came from an adult woman who had mild COVID-19 (a few samples of this study predate the infection). Cell type and time point are not known. The rearrangement links TRBV15 to TRBJ2-2; D uncertain. Sequencing input: PBMCs or a T cell subset sorted from them (not recorded which). In DNA form, the CDR3 reads TGTGCCACCAGCATGCGAGATTCGAACACCGGGGAGCTGTTTTTT. Amino acids: CATSMRDSNTGELFF.